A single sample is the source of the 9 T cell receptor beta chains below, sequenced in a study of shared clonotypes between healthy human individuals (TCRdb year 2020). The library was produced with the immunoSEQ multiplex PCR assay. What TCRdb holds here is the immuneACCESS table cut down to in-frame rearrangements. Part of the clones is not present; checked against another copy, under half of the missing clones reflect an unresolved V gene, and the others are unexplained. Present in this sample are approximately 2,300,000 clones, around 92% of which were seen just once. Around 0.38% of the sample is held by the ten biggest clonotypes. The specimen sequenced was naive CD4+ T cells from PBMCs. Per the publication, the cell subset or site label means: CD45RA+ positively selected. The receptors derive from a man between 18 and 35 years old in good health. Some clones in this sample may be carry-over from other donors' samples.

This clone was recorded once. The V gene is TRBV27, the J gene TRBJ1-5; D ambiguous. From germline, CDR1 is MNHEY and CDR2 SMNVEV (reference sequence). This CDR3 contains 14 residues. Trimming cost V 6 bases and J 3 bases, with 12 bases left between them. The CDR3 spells CASSPGRANQPQHF. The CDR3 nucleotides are TGTGCCAGCAGCCCCGGGAGGGCCAATCAGCCCCAGCATTTT.

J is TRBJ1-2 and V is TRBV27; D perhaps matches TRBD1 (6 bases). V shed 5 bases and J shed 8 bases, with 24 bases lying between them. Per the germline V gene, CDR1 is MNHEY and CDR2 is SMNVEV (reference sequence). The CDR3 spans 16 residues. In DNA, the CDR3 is TGTGCCAGCAGTCCCCATTCCGGGACACAGACCAGGGGCTACACCTTC. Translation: CASSPHSGTQTRGYTF.

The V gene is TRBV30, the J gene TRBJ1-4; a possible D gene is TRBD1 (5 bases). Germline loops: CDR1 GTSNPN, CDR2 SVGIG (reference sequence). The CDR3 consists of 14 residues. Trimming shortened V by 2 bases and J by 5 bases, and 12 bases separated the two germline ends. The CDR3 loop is CAWSLGLWNEKLFF. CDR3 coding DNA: TGTGCCTGGAGTTTGGGGCTCTGGAATGAAAAACTGTTTTTT.

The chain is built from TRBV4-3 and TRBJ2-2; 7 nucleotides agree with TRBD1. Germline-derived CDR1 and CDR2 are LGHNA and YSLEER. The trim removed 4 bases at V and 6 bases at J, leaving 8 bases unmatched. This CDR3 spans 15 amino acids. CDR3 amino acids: CASSPGDRASGELFF. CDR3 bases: TGCGCCAGCAGCCCTGGCGACAGGGCGTCCGGGGAGCTGTTTTTT.

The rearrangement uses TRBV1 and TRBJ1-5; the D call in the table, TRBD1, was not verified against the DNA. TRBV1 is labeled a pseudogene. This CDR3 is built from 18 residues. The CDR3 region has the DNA TGCACCAGCAGCCAAGTGGGTCAGGGGTTGCCCCACAATCAGCCCCAGCATTTT. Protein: CTSSQVGQGLPHNQPQHF.

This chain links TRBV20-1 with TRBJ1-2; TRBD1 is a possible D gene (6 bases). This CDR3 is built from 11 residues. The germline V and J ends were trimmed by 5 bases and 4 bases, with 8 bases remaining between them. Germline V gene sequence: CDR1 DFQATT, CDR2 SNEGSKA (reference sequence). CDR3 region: CSALTGYGYTF. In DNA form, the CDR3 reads TGCAGTGCTTTGACAGGCTATGGCTACACCTTC.

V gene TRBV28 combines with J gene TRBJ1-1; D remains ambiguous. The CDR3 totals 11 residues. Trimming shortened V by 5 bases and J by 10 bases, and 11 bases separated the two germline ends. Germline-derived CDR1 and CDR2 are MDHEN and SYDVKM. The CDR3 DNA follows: TGTGCCAGCAGTCCTTTGACGGGAGCTTTCTTT. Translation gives CASSPLTGAFF.

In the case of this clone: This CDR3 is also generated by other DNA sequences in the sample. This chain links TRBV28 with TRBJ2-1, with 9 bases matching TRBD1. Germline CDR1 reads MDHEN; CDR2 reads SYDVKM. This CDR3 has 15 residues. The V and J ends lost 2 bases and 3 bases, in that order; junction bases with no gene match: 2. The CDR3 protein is CASSLGDRDYNEQFF. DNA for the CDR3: TGTGCCAGCAGTTTAGGGGACAGGGACTACAATGAGCAGTTCTTC.

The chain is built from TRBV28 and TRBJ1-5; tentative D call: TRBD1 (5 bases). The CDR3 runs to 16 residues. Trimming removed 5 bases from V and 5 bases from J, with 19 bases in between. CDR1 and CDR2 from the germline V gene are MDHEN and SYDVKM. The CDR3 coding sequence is TGTGCCAGCAGTCGAAAGACCGGGACTCGGGATCAGCCCCAGCATTTT. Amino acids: CASSRKTGTRDQPQHF.